The clone carrying this T cell receptor (beta chain) was counted only a few times. Its antigen is unknown. Sequence at one end of the junction differs from germline and may be a read error. Distinct nucleotide sequences in the sample also encode this CDR3. The entry originates in a study of metastatic and nonmetastatic thyroid tumors. About the study: Peripheral blood and tumor or nodule samples from malignant and benign thyroid patients were compared.

No treatment had been given to any patient before thyroid surgery. Methods used by the authors: In papillary thyroid cancer, a distant-metastasis classifier was built using CDR3 differences across clinicopathological groups. TCRdb re-called the PCR reads with MiXCR. The V and J calls follow TCRdb's processing rather than the paper's. The sample includes about 40,000 clones, 15% to 20% of them seen just once. Germline loops: CDR1 MDHEN, CDR2 SYDVKM. There are 14 residues in the CDR3. Study-wide results and limits: Reports indicated that malignant thyroid tumors showed significantly higher TCR beta diversity than benign nodules did, in blood and tumor.

The chain has TRBV28 and TRBJ1-5; possibly TRBD1 for D (5 bases). The sequenced sample consisted of blood. This clonotype originated in a female donor with papillary thyroid cancer or a benign thyroid nodule (not recorded which). Some clones in this sample may be carry-over from other donors' samples. CDR3: CASRGTARNQPQHF. CDR3 sequence (DNA): TGTGCCAGCAGGGGGACGGCACGCAATCAGCCCCAGCATTTC.